A single sample is the source of the 25 T cell receptor beta chains below, sequenced in a study of glioma-infiltrating T cells. Using RNA template, CDR3s of TCR alpha and beta were amplified with iRepertoire arm-PCR. Using its own MiXCR run on the multiplex PCR reads, TCRdb lists one record per CDR3 protein. The sample records a few hundred thousand distinct CDR3 sequences, approximately 42% being singletons. Sequencing used glioma tissue, nonneoplastic brain tissue, or PBMCs (not recorded which). These receptors were obtained from a human donor with low-grade glioma or glioblastoma, undergoing nonglioma brain surgery, or in good health (not recorded which).

This sequence joins TRBV2 and TRBJ2-1; 9 nucleotides agree with TRBD2. V was clipped by 8 bases and J by 2 bases; unmatched bases: 10. The CDR3 has 16 residues. Germline V gives CDR1 SNHLY, CDR2 FYNNEI. CDR3 in amino acids: CASSLNAGGAYNEQFF. DNA for the CDR3: TGTGCCAGCTCACTGAATGCGGGAGGGGCCTACAATGAGCAGTTCTTC.

This clonotype has a count of ten or more. The chain recombines TRBV6-1 with TRBJ1-1; TRBD1 matches 11 bases. V was clipped by 6 bases and J by 5 bases; unmatched bases: 11. CDR1 is MNHNS, CDR2 SASEGT, per germline. The CDR3 extends over 16 amino acids. CDR3 DNA: TGTGCCAGCAGAACGACTTTCGGACAGGGGGCGACTGAAGCTTTCTTT. Amino acid sequence: CASRTTFGQGATEAFF.

This clonotype was seen only a few times. The V call is TRBV15, the J call TRBJ2-2; a weak D match, TRBD2 (5 bases). Germline CDR1 reads LNHNV; CDR2 reads YYDKDF (reference sequence). V dropped 4 bases and J dropped 1 base, with 10 bases sitting between them. This CDR3 comprises 15 residues. The CDR3 sequence: CATSNQRLNTGELFF. The CDR3 DNA reads TGTGCCACCAGCAACCAGCGGCTGAACACCGGGGAGCTGTTTTTT.

This clonotype was observed a handful of times. The chain is built from TRBV7-6 and TRBJ2-3; 8 bases map to TRBD1. From germline, CDR1 is SGHVS and CDR2 FNYEAQ. The CDR3 has 17 residues. Unmatched junction bases numbered 16, after V lost 7 bases and J lost 4 bases. DNA of the CDR3: TGTGCCAGCACCCCTGAGCTTGTTGGACAGGGTCCAGATACGCAGTATTTT. It encodes CASTPELVGQGPDTQYF. The full variable domain, completed using reference TRBV7-6 and TRBJ2-3, is GAGVSQSPRYKVTKRGQDVALRCDPISGHVSLYWYRQALGQGPEFLTYFNYEAQQDKSGLPNDRFSAERPEGSISTLTIQRTEQRDSAMYRCASTPELVGQGPDTQYFGPGTRLTVL.

This clonotype was seen many times. The rearrangement joins TRBV20-1 to TRBJ2-3; TRBD2 agrees at 11 bases. The CDR3 totals 16 residues. In germline, CDR1 is DFQATT, CDR2 SNEGSKA (reference sequence). Trimming removed 3 bases from V and 2 bases from J; junction bases left unmatched: 7. CDR3 in DNA: TGCAGTGCTAGGGATGGGACTAGCGGAAACACAGATACGCAGTATTTT. This sequence encodes CSARDGTSGNTDTQYF.

Points on this clonotype: Given a much more abundant clone one base away, this may be a read error. The chain is built from TRBV27 and TRBJ1-6; D perhaps matches TRBD1 (5 bases). Germline V gene data show CDR1 as MNHEY and CDR2 as SMNVEV (reference sequence). There are 14 residues in the CDR3. The V end lost 0 bases, the J end lost 9 bases, and 9 bases lay between the germline ends. The CDR3 region has the DNA TGTGCCAGCAGTTTATCTAGGGGAGGTTCACCCCTCCACTTT. Translation: CASSLSRGGSPLHF.

The V call is TRBV20-1, the J call TRBJ2-3; TRBD2 matches 9 bases. The V gene's germline CDR1 is DFQATT and CDR2 SNEGSKA (reference sequence). The CDR3 consists of 17 residues. V was pared by 5 bases and J by 0 bases, with 12 bases of the junction left unmatched. For the CDR3, the DNA is TGCAGTGCTGCTACTAGCGGGCATCGCACTAGCACAGATACGCAGTATTTT. It specifies CSAATSGHRTSTDTQYF.

The V gene is TRBV7-9, the J gene TRBJ2-3; 7 bases are shared with TRBD1. The CDR3 contains 15 residues. The V and J ends lost 2 bases and 0 bases, in that order; junction bases with no gene match: 2. The germline V gene has CDR1 SEHNR and CDR2 FQNEAQ (reference sequence). This CDR3 reads CASSLLGQSTDTQYF. CDR3 nucleotides: TGTGCCAGCAGCTTATTGGGACAGAGCACAGATACGCAGTATTTT. The full variable domain, with the rest looked up from reference TRBV7-9 and TRBJ2-3, is DTGVSQNPRHKITKRGQNVTFRCDPISEHNRLYWYRQTLGQGPEFLTYFQNEAQLEKSRLLSDRFSAERPKGSFSTLEIQRTEQGDSAMYLCASSLLGQSTDTQYFGPGTRLTVL.

This clonotype was observed at least ten times. The chain joins TRBV15 to TRBJ1-2, with D possibly being TRBD1 (5 bases). CDR3 length equals 16 residues. Germline CDR1 reads LNHNV; CDR2 reads YYDKDF (reference sequence). V dropped 5 bases and J dropped 5 bases, with 21 bases sitting between them. CDR3 sequence reads: CATSPSRGLGVYGYTF. In DNA, the CDR3 is TGTGCCACCAGCCCCTCCCGGGGGTTAGGAGTTTATGGCTACACCTTC.

The chain uses TRBV3-1 and TRBJ1-1; D gene uncertain. This CDR3 region has 15 residues. Trimming removed 0 bases at V and 4 bases at J, with 12 bases between. Germline V gene lookup returns CDR1 LGHDT and CDR2 YNNKEL (reference sequence). The chain's CDR3 is CASSQDTGRVTEAFF. The CDR3 region has the DNA TGTGCCAGCAGCCAAGATACGGGGAGGGTCACTGAAGCTTTCTTT.

V usage is TRBV5-6 and J usage is TRBJ2-5, with 12 nucleotides matching TRBD2. In germline, CDR1 is SGHDT, CDR2 YYEEEE. The CDR3 extends over 16 amino acids. The trim removed 0 bases at V and 6 bases at J, leaving 6 bases unmatched. CDR3 bases: TGTGCCAGCAGCTTGGGACTAGCGGGAGTTTTGAAGACCCAGTACTTC. Translation: CASSLGLAGVLKTQYF.

This clonotype was counted between two and nine times. The chain has TRBV19 and TRBJ2-1, with TRBD2 matching over 9 bases. Germline V gene lookup returns CDR1 LNHDA and CDR2 SQIVND (reference sequence). The trim removed 5 bases at V and 9 bases at J, leaving 8 bases unmatched. The CDR3 runs 14 residues. The CDR3 here is CASSVSGTSTEQFF. CDR3 DNA sequence: TGTGCCAGTAGTGTCTCCGGGACTAGCACTGAGCAGTTCTTC.

The chain links TRBV27 to TRBJ2-1; 9 bases are a match to TRBD2. Germline values: CDR1 MNHEY, CDR2 SMNVEV (reference sequence). The ends lost 5 bases at V and 12 bases at J; junction bases unmatched: 14. This CDR3 is built from 15 residues. CDR3 DNA: TGTGCCAGCAGTCCCGGGACTAGCTGGAGATTGGGGCAGTTCTTC. It specifies CASSPGTSWRLGQFF.

This clonotype has a count of ten or more. The chain links TRBV6-2 or TRBV6-3 to TRBJ1-1, with unresolved D. This CDR3 comprises 12 residues. Deletions cut 8 bases from V and 8 bases from J, with 15 bases between. CDR1 is MNHEY and CDR2 is SVGEGT in the germline V gene. The CDR3 spells CASARASGEAFF. CDR3 nucleotides: TGTGCCAGCGCACGAGCCAGCGGAGAAGCTTTCTTT.

In the case of this clonotype: One base away lies a much larger clone, so this may be a sequencing read error. The chain joins TRBV6-1 to TRBJ2-1; D possibly corresponds to TRBD2 (6 bases). The CDR3 covers 16 residues. The germline gives CDR1 MNHNS, CDR2 SASEGT. With 5 bases removed from V and 1 base from J, the gap between germline ends came to 15 bases. CDR3: CASSTWSGPSYNEQFF. For the CDR3, the DNA is TGTGCCAGCAGTACCTGGAGCGGGCCTTCCTACAATGAGCAGTTCTTC.

This clonotype was counted many times. The genes are TRBV20-1 and TRBJ1-2; 9 positions agree with TRBD1. CDR1 and CDR2 from the germline V gene are DFQATT and SNEGSKA (reference sequence). CDR3 length: 13 amino acids. Trimming took 3 bases from V and 6 from J; bases not matched to a gene: 5. The CDR3 nucleotides are TGCAGTGCTAGGGGAGGACAGGGGCATGGCTACACCTTC. This encodes CSARGGQGHGYTF.

Concerning this clonotype itself: The junction departs from the called germline gene at one end, perhaps through a read error. The V and J genes are TRBV27 and TRBJ2-1; no firm D call. The CDR3 consists of 16 residues. The germline gives CDR1 MNHEY, CDR2 SMNVEV (reference sequence). CDR3 amino acids: CASSFISFTSYNERFF. As DNA, the CDR3 is TGTGCCAGCAGTTTCATTAGCTTTACGTCCTACAATGAGCGGTTCTTC.

About this clonotype: A single base separates this from a much larger clone, so it may be a read error. In DNA, the CDR3 is TGTGCCAGCAACCAACAGATCGGCGGGACTGAAGCTTTCTTT. Translating gives CASNQQIGGTEAFF. The chain combines TRBV4-2 with TRBJ1-1; unclear D gene. Germline CDR1 reads LGHNA; CDR2 reads YNFKEQ. The CDR3 consists of 14 residues.

Note on this clonotype: No conserved phenylalanine or tryptophan is present at the end of the CDR3, so a read error is the likely explanation. This rearrangement joins TRBV28 to TRBJ2-5; D call uncertain. The germline CDR1 and CDR2 sequences are MDHEN and SYDVKM. V was pared by 1 base and J by 1 base, with 1 base between. This CDR3 is built from 12 residues. CDR3 sequence reads: CASSLSQETQYL. CDR3 nucleotide sequence: TGTGCCAGCAGTTTATCCCAAGAGACCCAGTACCTC.

The rearrangement links TRBV20-1 to TRBJ2-3; D may be TRBD1 (5 bases). There are 14 residues in the CDR3. V lost 5 bases and J 0 bases, leaving 12 bases between the germline ends. Per the germline V gene, CDR1 is DFQATT and CDR2 is SNEGSKA (reference sequence). The DNA for the CDR3 is TGCAGTGCTGTCAGACAGTCTAGCACAGATACGCAGTATTTT. Protein product: CSAVRQSSTDTQYF.

This clonotype was counted at least ten times. This chain joins TRBV7-2 and TRBJ1-5; D is possibly TRBD1 (5 bases). Germline V lookup: CDR1 SGHTA, CDR2 FQGNSA. CDR3 size: 15 residues. Trimming removed 6 bases from V and 2 bases from J, with 14 bases in between. CDR3 sequence (DNA): TGTGCCAGCAGTTTAAGGGGTGGTGGCAATCAGCCCCAGCATTTT. This sequence encodes CASSLRGGGNQPQHF.

The V gene is TRBV20-1, the J gene TRBJ2-7, with D possibly matching TRBD2 (6 bases). CDR1 and CDR2 (germline): DFQATT, SNEGSKA (reference sequence). The CDR3 is 14 residues long. Trimming took off 5 bases at V and 4 bases at J, with 18 bases between the two ends. In nucleotides, the CDR3 is TGCAGTGCTGGAGGTCCCCCGGCGGGATACGAGCAGTACTTC. It specifies CSAGGPPAGYEQYF.

To note about this clonotype: Sequence at one end of the junction differs from germline and may be a read error. CDR3 sequence reads: CNALTSPQETQYF. Written as DNA, the CDR3 is TGCAATGCTTTAACTAGTCCTCAAGAGACCCAGTACTTC. This chain uses TRBV20-1 with TRBJ2-7; TRBD2 might be the D (5 bases). The J call may not be correct, given that the DNA end is closer to TRBJ2-5. CDR1 and CDR2 (germline): DFQATT, SNEGSKA (reference sequence). The CDR3 is 13 residues long.

Note on this clonotype: A much larger clone sits a single nucleotide away, making a read error possible. V usage is TRBV28 and J usage is TRBJ2-1; 9 bases are shared with TRBD2. Germline CDR1 reads MDHEN; CDR2 reads SYDVKM. This CDR3 comprises 14 residues. The CDR3 nucleotides are TGTGCCAGCAGAGCGGGAGGTTCCTACAATGAGCAGTCCTTC. The encoded protein is CASRAGGSYNEQSF. The whole variable domain, filled in from reference TRBV28 and TRBJ2-1, reads DVKVTQSSRYLVKRTGEKVFLECVQDMDHENMFWYRQDPGLGLRLIYFSYDVKMKEKGDIPEGYSVSREKKERFSLILESASTNQTSMYLCASRAGGSYNEQSFGPGTRLTVL.

This clonotype was recorded at least ten times. J is TRBJ1-1 and V is TRBV6-1, with 9 bases that match TRBD1. The germline V gene has CDR1 MNHNS and CDR2 SASEGT. The CDR3 runs to 15 residues. V shed 6 bases, J shed 11 bases, and the junction held 16 bases outside the gene matches. The CDR3 is CASRREWTGVAYAFF. CDR3 DNA: TGTGCCAGCAGGCGAGAATGGACAGGGGTCGCTTACGCTTTCTTT.